These 19 T cell receptor beta chains originate from one sample sequenced in a study of cytomegalovirus exposure and HLA in healthy donors. Use of 60 Vbeta and 13 Jbeta primers characterized the PCR. The table came from immunoSEQ multiplex PCR; TCRdb's copy has only in-frame clones and leaves some out. Of about 140,000 clones in the sample, 70% to 85% were seen once. The specimen sequenced was PBMCs. The receptors here all came from a young man in good health and CMV-seropositive.

The chain has TRBV6-1 and TRBJ2-1; 7 bases match TRBD1. This CDR3 is 17 amino acids long. From germline, CDR1 is MNHNS and CDR2 SASEGT. With V trimmed by 1 base and J by 3 bases, 9 bases remained unmatched. The CDR3 DNA sequence: TGTGCCAGCAGTGAAGACCAACGACAGGGACACTACAATGAGCAGTTCTTC. It encodes CASSEDQRQGHYNEQFF.

This rearrangement joins TRBV6-6 to TRBJ2-7; a weak D match, TRBD1 (5 bases). This CDR3 has 12 residues. CDR1 MNHNY and CDR2 SVGAGI come from the germline V gene (reference sequence). The V gene lost 6 bases and the J gene lost 3 bases, with 9 bases spanning the gap. Here the CDR3 DNA reads TGTGCCAGCAGGGGCAGGGACTACGAGCAGTACTTC. Protein product: CASRGRDYEQYF.

This chain connects TRBV4-1 to TRBJ2-5, with 11 bases identical to TRBD2. Germline CDR1 is MGHRA and CDR2 is YSYEKL. The CDR3 covers 15 residues. Trimming removed 7 bases from V and 10 bases from J; junction bases left unmatched: 14. The CDR3 nucleotides read TGCGCCAGCAACCCGGGACTAGCGGCGTCAGGGGGCCAGTACTTC. Its translation is CASNPGLAASGGQYF.

The CDR3 region has the DNA TGCGCCAGCAGCTTGGTTCTAGCGGGAGGGAAGACTGAGCAGTTCTTC. Its translation is CASSLVLAGGKTEQFF. The V and J genes are TRBV5-1 and TRBJ2-1, with 12 nucleotides matching TRBD2. Losses at the gene ends were 0 bases for V and 9 bases for J; bases not matched to a gene: 7. The CDR3 spans 16 residues. The germline gives CDR1 SGHRS, CDR2 YFSETQ.

The table lists this clone with a count of one. The chain uses TRBV28 and TRBJ1-3, with 7 bases identical to TRBD1. With V trimmed by 5 bases and J by 3 bases, 7 bases remained unmatched. The CDR3 consists of 15 residues. CDR1 MDHEN and CDR2 SYDVKM come from the germline V gene. CDR3 residues: CASSLGGADGNTIYF. The CDR3 coding sequence is TGTGCCAGCAGTCTAGGGGGCGCGGATGGAAACACCATATATTTT.

The J gene is TRBJ1-1, the V gene TRBV2; D not certain. Per the germline V gene, CDR1 is SNHLY and CDR2 is FYNNEI. The CDR3 has 13 amino acids. The V and J ends lost 11 bases and 4 bases respectively, with 17 bases between them. CDR3 in amino acids: CAQTRTGSTEAFF. The CDR3 nucleotides read TGTGCCCAGACGCGGACCGGGAGCACTGAAGCTTTCTTT.

The rearrangement joins TRBV21-1 to TRBJ1-1; TRBD1, the table's D call, lacks a check against the DNA. TRBV21-1 is a pseudogene. The CDR3 length is 15 residues. The DNA for the CDR3 is TGTGCCAGCAGCAAAGAAGCAGGGTTGAACACTGAAGCTTTCTTT. Protein sequence: CASSKEAGLNTEAFF.

The rearrangement uses TRBV6-5 and TRBJ1-1; weak D call: TRBD1 (6 bases). The ends were cut back, 5 bases at V and 0 bases at J, with 13 bases in the middle. CDR3 length: 15 residues. CDR1 is MNHEY and CDR2 is SVGAGI in the germline V gene. The DNA of the CDR3 is TGTGCCAGCAGTATAGACAGGAGCATGAACACTGAAGCTTTCTTT. It codes for CASSIDRSMNTEAFF.

The V call is TRBV18, the J call TRBJ2-2, with 9 nucleotides matching TRBD1. Looked up from germline, CDR1 is KGHSH and CDR2 is LQKENI. The CDR3 extends over 16 amino acids. V trimming: 5 bases; J trimming: 0 bases; junction bases outside the gene matches: 4. The CDR3 here is CASSAGQGSNTGELFF. The CDR3 bases are TGTGCCAGCTCAGCAGGACAGGGGTCGAACACCGGGGAGCTGTTTTTT.

The chain recombines TRBV7-2 with TRBJ2-5, with TRBD2 matching 7 bases. With 5 bases clipped from V and 4 bases from J, the junction kept 10 bases outside the gene matches. The germline V gene has CDR1 SGHTA and CDR2 FQGNSA. The CDR3 loop spans 15 amino acids. CDR3 nucleotides: TGTGCCAGCAGCCTGTCTTGGGGGGAGGGAGAGACCCAGTACTTC. It specifies CASSLSWGEGETQYF.

This chain connects TRBV6-5 to TRBJ2-4; 10 positions match TRBD2. The germline V gene encodes CDR1 MNHEY and CDR2 SVGAGI. The CDR3 is made up of 15 amino acids. V trimming: 0 bases; J trimming: 6 bases; junction bases outside the gene matches: 2. As DNA, the CDR3 is TGTGCCAGCAGTTACTCGAGCGGGAGGGCAAACATTCAGTACTTC. Encoded protein: CASSYSSGRANIQYF.

The chain is built from TRBV20-1 and TRBJ1-5; unclear D gene. Germline V gene data show CDR1 as DFQATT and CDR2 as SNEGSKA (reference sequence). The CDR3 consists of 10 residues. For the CDR3, the DNA is TGCAGGCGGCTAGTGAAGCCCCAGCATTTT. Encoded protein: CRRLVKPQHF.

The V call is TRBV7-6, the J call TRBJ2-1, with 8 nucleotides matching TRBD1. In germline, CDR1 is SGHVS, CDR2 FNYEAQ. This CDR3 contains 14 residues. After removal of 4 bases from V and 4 bases from J, the junction contained 3 bases not matched to a gene. DNA for the CDR3: TGTGCCAGCAGCTCCCGGGACAGGTACAATGAGCAGTTCTTC. This translates into CASSSRDRYNEQFF.

The chain carries TRBV5-1 and TRBJ2-3; a weak D match, TRBD2 (5 bases). The CDR3 sequence is 15 residues long. CDR1 is SGHRS and CDR2 is YFSETQ in the germline V gene. The ends were cut back, 0 bases at V and 4 bases at J, with 12 bases in the middle. Here the CDR3 DNA reads TGCGCCAGCAGCTTGGGAGGGTCTACCCCAGATACGCAGTATTTT. Translation: CASSLGGSTPDTQYF.

This clone was seen more than once but under ten times. The J gene is TRBJ2-1, the V gene TRBV5-1, with 10 nucleotides matching TRBD2. V lost 4 bases and J lost 4; bases outside the gene matches: 5. The germline V gene has CDR1 SGHRS and CDR2 YFSETQ. This CDR3 has 15 amino acids. The CDR3 nucleotides read TGCGCCAGCAGCCGTACTAGCGGGGCATACAATGAGCAGTTCTTC. Its protein product is CASSRTSGAYNEQFF.

This clone was counted only a few times. This chain connects TRBV7-2 to TRBJ2-2; D ambiguous. The V end lost 4 bases, the J end lost 0 bases, and 12 bases lay between the germline ends. The CDR3 consists of 16 residues. CDR1 is SGHTA and CDR2 is FQGNSA in the germline V gene. This CDR3 is CASSSSPVSNTGELFF. As DNA, the CDR3 is TGTGCCAGCAGCTCGTCCCCAGTGTCGAACACCGGGGAGCTGTTTTTT.

The chain is built from TRBV29-1 and TRBJ2-1; a possible D gene is TRBD1 (7 bases). CDR3 length equals 13 residues. From germline, CDR1 is SQVTM and CDR2 ANQGSEA. The V end lost 6 bases, the J end lost 6 bases, and 15 bases lay between the germline ends. The CDR3 coding sequence is TGCAGCGTCCAGGGGGGACGATTCAATGAGCAGTTCTTC. Its protein product is CSVQGGRFNEQFF.

V usage is TRBV5-4 and J usage is TRBJ2-7, with TRBD2 matching over 10 bases. There are 14 residues in the CDR3. V lost 6 bases and J lost 3; bases outside the gene matches: 6. Germline V lookup: CDR1 SGHNT, CDR2 YYREEE (reference sequence). The CDR3 region has the DNA TGTGCCAGCACCGGGACTAGCGACTACTACGAGCAGTACTTC. Translating gives CASTGTSDYYEQYF.

The rearrangement links TRBV5-1 to TRBJ1-3, with D perhaps matching TRBD1 (6 bases). The CDR3 runs 16 residues. The V and J ends lost 5 bases and 4 bases respectively, with 19 bases between them. CDR1 SGHRS and CDR2 YFSETQ come from the germline V gene. The CDR3 protein is CASSFTSGTPGNTIYF. CDR3 bases: TGCGCCAGCAGTTTCACTTCCGGGACACCGGGAAACACCATATATTTT.